This T cell receptor (beta chain) is from a study of blood T cell repertoires in COVID-19. Per the original methods: Amplification from reference gene primers served as the basis for estimated nucleated cell counts. Sequencing was performed with immunoSEQ multiplex PCR; in TCRdb, only in-frame clones are kept and a portion is missing. Clonal size and the V and J genes are those of that table, whereas D and trimming came from the DNA. Among approximately 200,000 clones listed, about 85% were seen once. CDR3 size: 14 residues. Deletions cut 8 bases from V and 5 bases from J, with 16 bases between. Germline V gene sequence: CDR1 MNHEY, CDR2 SVGAGI.

This clonotype originated in a man aged 30 to 39 who had recovered from COVID-19. The gene calls are TRBV6-5 and TRBJ1-5, with D perhaps TRBD1 (6 bases). The specimen sequenced was PBMCs or T cells enriched from blood (not recorded which). This chain's CDR3 is CASWHREGYQPQHF. CDR3 sequence (DNA): TGTGCCAGCTGGCACAGGGAAGGCTATCAGCCCCAGCATTTT.